Only a few counts were recorded for the clone carrying this T cell receptor (beta chain). Its antigen is not identified. This CDR3 comprises 16 residues. Per germline, CDR1 SGHDT and CDR2 YYEEEE. The V and J ends lost 2 bases and 3 bases respectively, with 15 bases between them. The sample belongs to a study of T cells in Graves' hyperthyroidism and ophthalmopathy. Researchers amplified the TCR beta CDR3 regions from RNA transcripts. The HTBI primer set was used in a first-round RT-PCR of the TCR CDR3. One entry per CDR3 protein, called by TCRdb with MiXCR from the multiplex PCR reads. Here the sample spans 600,000 to 850,000 distinct CDR3 sequences, around a sixth being singletons. Study results and limitations: Most expanded thyroid clonotypes above 0.001 recurred in blood. With a median lead of about 6.9 months before onset, the model predicted ophthalmopathy.

In patients aged 18 to 65, hyperthyroidism was newly diagnosed, with duration under 2 months. Patients having uncontrolled infection, another autoimmune disease, pregnancy or lactation were not included. Sequencing was performed on blood. This chain connects TRBV5-6 to TRBJ1-5; D remains ambiguous. This TCR was sampled from a woman aged 50 to 60 with Graves' hyperthyroidism that later progressed to Graves' ophthalmopathy. The CDR3 is CASSFGPAYLNQPQHF. The CDR3, as DNA: TGTGCCAGCAGCTTCGGGCCCGCTTACCTCAATCAGCCCCAGCATTTT.